These T cell receptor beta chains were read from a single sample in a study of blood T cell repertoires in COVID-19. Generated by immunoSEQ multiplex PCR, the TCRdb table keeps only in-frame clones and is missing some. The table includes roughly 60,000 clones, 72% detected once. The sample consisted of peripheral blood. These TCRs come from a woman in her sixties or seventies with COVID-19, enrolled during active disease. Both conserved end residues are part of each CDR3. D genes are given only for firm matches. Clone size is stated in some rows and not others, as once, few, many or a class when expanded.

clone_size j_call v_call d_call cdr3_aa cdr3_nt
- TRBJ2-3 TRBV4-3 - CASSQAGTSTDTQYF TGCGCCAGCAGCCAAGCAGGGACTAGCACAGATACGCAGTATTTT
- TRBJ1-1 TRBV6-5 TRBD1 CASRDITGGNTEAFF TGTGCCAGCAGGGACATTACAGGGGGCAACACTGAAGCTTTCTTT
- TRBJ2-1 TRBV4-3 TRBD2 CASSQDTSGGFYNEQFF TGCGCCAGCAGCCAAGATACTAGCGGGGGATTCTACAATGAGCAGTTCTTC
- TRBJ1-5 TRBV2 - CASSEVRDFTGPQHF TGTGCCAGCAGTGAGGTCCGGGACTTTACTGGGCCCCAGCATTTT
- TRBJ2-3 TRBV19 TRBD2 CASRPGLAGTDTQYF TGTGCCAGTAGACCGGGACTAGCTGGCACAGATACGCAGTATTTT
once TRBJ1-1 TRBV2 TRBD1 CASSPGQQLRAFF TGTGCCAGCAGTCCGGGACAGCAGCTCAGAGCTTTCTTT
few TRBJ2-3 TRBV7-2 TRBD2 CASSFTGTRSTDTQYF TGTGCCAGCAGCTTCACCGGGACTAGAAGCACAGATACGCAGTATTTT
- TRBJ2-4 TRBV27 - CASTAPEGRAKNIQYF TGTGCCAGCACCGCCCCCGAGGGTAGGGCCAAAAACATTCAGTACTTC
few TRBJ1-3 TRBV7-2 - CASSLVAGRSGNTIYF TGTGCCAGCAGCTTAGTAGCGGGACGCTCTGGAAACACCATATATTTT
- TRBJ2-1 TRBV12-5 - CASGPTSNNEQFF TGTGCTAGTGGCCCCACTAGCAACAATGAGCAGTTCTTC
- TRBJ2-2 TRBV4-1 TRBD1 CASSLRRAGGTERGTGELFF TGCGCCAGCAGCCTAAGACGGGCAGGGGGAACAGAAAGGGGCACCGGGGAGCTGTTTTTT
- TRBJ1-4 TRBV6-6 TRBD1 CASSYPAGGTNEKLFF TGTGCCAGCAGTTACCCGGCAGGGGGTACTAATGAAAAACTGTTTTTT
- TRBJ2-3 TRBV5-4 - CASSLRQGMDTQYF TGTGCCAGCAGCTTGCGGCAGGGGATGGATACGCAGTATTTT
- TRBJ2-3 TRBV7-8 - CASSLAGGPGIDTQYF TGTGCCAGCAGCTTAGCGGGGGGGCCGGGGATTGATACGCAGTATTTT
few TRBJ1-4 TRBV7-2 - CASSLGGRTNEKLFF TGTGCCAGCAGCTTAGGCGGCAGAACTAATGAAAAACTGTTTTTT
- TRBJ2-1 TRBV18 TRBD1 CASSPGQGGPYNEQFF TGTGCCAGCTCCCCAGGACAGGGAGGACCCTACAATGAGCAGTTCTTC
- TRBJ1-3 TRBV5-4 - CASSPTGSGNTIYF TGTGCCAGCAGCCCGACAGGCTCTGGAAACACCATATATTTT
- TRBJ1-2 TRBV14 - CASSQDLPRPYEGYTF TGTGCCAGCAGCCAAGATCTTCCCAGGCCGTATGAAGGCTACACCTTC
- TRBJ1-2 TRBV4-1 TRBD1 CASSQDHSQGGRGYTF TGCGCCAGCAGCCAAGACCACTCACAGGGGGGTAGGGGCTACACCTTC